This T cell receptor beta chain is from a study of T-cell memory formation after mild COVID-19. Study-wide context: The TCR clusters were mostly specific to one donor.

Notes on this clonotype: The target antigen is unknown.

Constant-segment-primed 5'RACE gave TCR alpha and TCR beta cDNA libraries with sample barcodes and UMIs. In TCRdb, the 5' RACE reads were re-called with MiXCR into one record per CDR3 protein. Among around 340,000 distinct CDR3 sequences, more than 20% were seen once, and the ten largest hold around 13%. V gave up 4 bases and J gave up 7 bases, with 22 bases separating them. The CDR3 has 16 residues. Looked up from germline, CDR1 is MGHRA and CDR2 is YSYEKL. Overall study findings and caveats: There were some responding clones in pre-infection memory, which suggested that cross-reactive memory had joined.

The V gene is TRBV4-1, the J gene TRBJ1-2; D remains unclear. This clonotype was sampled from an adult woman who had mild COVID-19 (a few samples of this study predate the infection). Cell type and time point are not known. The sequencing input was PBMCs or a T cell subset sorted from them (not recorded which). CDR3 in DNA: TGCGCCAGCAGCCCAGGCATCGGGAGGATTCGAGGTGGCTACACCTTC. Residues: CASSPGIGRIRGGYTF.